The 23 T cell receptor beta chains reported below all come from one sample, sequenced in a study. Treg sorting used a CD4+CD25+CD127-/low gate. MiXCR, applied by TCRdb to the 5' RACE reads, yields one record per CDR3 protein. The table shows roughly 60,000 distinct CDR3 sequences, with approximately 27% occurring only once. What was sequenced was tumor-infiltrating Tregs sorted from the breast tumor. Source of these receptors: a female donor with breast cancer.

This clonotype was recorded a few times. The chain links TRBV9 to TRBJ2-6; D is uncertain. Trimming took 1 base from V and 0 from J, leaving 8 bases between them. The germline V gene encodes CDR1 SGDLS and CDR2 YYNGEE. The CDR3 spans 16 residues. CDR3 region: CASSVFRSSGANVLTF. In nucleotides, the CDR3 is TGTGCCAGCAGCGTATTTAGGAGCTCTGGGGCCAACGTCCTGACTTTC.

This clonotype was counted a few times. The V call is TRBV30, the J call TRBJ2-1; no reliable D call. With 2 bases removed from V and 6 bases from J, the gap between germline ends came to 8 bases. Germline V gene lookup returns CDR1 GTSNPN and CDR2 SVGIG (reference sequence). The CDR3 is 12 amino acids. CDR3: CAWSTPLNEQFF. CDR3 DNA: TGTGCCTGGAGTACCCCTCTCAATGAGCAGTTCTTC.

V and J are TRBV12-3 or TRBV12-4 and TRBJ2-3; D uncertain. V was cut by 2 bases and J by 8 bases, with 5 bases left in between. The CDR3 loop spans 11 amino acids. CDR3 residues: CASSLKGTQYF. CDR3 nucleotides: TGTGCCAGCAGTTTAAAGGGTACGCAGTATTTT.

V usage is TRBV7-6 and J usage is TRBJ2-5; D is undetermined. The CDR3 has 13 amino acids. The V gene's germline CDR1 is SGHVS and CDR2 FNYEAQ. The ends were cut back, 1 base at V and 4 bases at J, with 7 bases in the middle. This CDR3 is CASSLGMRETQYF. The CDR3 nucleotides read TGTGCCAGCAGCTTAGGAATGAGAGAGACCCAGTACTTC. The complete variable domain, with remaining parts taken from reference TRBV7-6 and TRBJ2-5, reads GAGVSQSPRYKVTKRGQDVALRCDPISGHVSLYWYRQALGQGPEFLTYFNYEAQQDKSGLPNDRFSAERPEGSISTLTIQRTEQRDSAMYRCASSLGMRETQYFGPGTRLLVL.

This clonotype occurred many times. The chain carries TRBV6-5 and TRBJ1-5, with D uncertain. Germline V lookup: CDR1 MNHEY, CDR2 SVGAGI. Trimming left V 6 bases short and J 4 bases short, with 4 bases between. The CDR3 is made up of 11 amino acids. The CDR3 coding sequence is TGTGCCAGCAGGGGGAATCAGCCCCAGCATTTT. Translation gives CASRGNQPQHF.

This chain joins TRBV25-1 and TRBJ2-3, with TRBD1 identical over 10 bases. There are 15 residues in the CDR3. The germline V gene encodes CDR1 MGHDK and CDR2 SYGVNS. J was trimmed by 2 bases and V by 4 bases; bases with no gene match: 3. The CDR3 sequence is CASSGQGATTDTQYF. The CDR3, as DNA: TGTGCCAGCAGTGGACAGGGGGCCACCACAGATACGCAGTATTTT. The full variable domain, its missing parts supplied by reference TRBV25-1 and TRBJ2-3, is EADIYQTPRYLVIGTGKKITLECSQTMGHDKMYWYQQDPGMELHLIHYSYGVNSTEKGDLSSESTVSRIRTEHFPLTLESARPSHTSQYLCASSGQGATTDTQYFGPGTRLTVL.

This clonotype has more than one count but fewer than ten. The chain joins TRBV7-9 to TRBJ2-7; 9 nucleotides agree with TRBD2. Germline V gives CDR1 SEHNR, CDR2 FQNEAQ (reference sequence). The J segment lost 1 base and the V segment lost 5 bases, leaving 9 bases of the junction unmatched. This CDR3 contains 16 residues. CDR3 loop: CASSPVAGAISYEQYF. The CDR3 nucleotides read TGTGCCAGCAGCCCGGTAGCGGGGGCCATATCCTACGAGCAGTACTTC.

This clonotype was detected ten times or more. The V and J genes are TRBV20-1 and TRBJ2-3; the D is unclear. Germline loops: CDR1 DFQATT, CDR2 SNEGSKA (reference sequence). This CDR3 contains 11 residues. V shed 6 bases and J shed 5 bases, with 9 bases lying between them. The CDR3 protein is CSAPKRDTQYF. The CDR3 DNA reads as TGCAGTGCGCCCAAGAGAGATACGCAGTATTTT.

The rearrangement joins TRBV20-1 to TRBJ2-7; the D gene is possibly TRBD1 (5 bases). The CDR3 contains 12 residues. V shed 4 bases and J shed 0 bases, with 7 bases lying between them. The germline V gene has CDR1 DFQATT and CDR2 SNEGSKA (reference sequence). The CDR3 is CSANQGSYEQYF. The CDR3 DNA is TGCAGTGCTAATCAGGGCTCCTACGAGCAGTACTTC.

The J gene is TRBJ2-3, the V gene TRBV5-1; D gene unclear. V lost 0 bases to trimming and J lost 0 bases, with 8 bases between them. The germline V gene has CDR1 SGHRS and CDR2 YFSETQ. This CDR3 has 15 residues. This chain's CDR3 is CASSLDGSSTDTQYF. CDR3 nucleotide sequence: TGCGCCAGCAGCTTGGACGGTTCTAGCACAGATACGCAGTATTTT.

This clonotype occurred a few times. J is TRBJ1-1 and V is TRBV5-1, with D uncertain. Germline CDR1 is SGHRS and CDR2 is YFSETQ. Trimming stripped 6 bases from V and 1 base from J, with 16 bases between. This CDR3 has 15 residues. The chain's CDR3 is CASKEPNRENTEAFF. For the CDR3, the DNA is TGCGCCAGCAAAGAGCCTAACAGAGAGAACACTGAAGCTTTCTTT.

CDR3 sequence: CASSAGGRTDTQYF. CDR3 nucleotides: TGTGCCAGCAGCGCCGGCGGGAGAACAGATACGCAGTATTTT. This chain links TRBV7-9 with TRBJ2-3; 7 nucleotides agree with TRBD2. Germline-derived CDR1 and CDR2 are SEHNR and FQNEAQ (reference sequence). This CDR3 spans 14 amino acids. V dropped 5 bases and J dropped 3; count of bases not matched to a gene: 5.

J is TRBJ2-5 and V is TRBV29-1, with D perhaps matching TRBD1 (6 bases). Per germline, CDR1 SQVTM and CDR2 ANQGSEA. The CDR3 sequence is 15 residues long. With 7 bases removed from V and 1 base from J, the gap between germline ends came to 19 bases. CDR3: CSARGVQGSQETQYF. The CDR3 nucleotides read TGCAGCGCCCGTGGGGTACAGGGTTCCCAAGAGACCCAGTACTTC. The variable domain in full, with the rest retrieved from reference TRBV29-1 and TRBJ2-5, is SAVISQKPSRDICQRGTSLTIQCQVDSQVTMMFWYRQQPGQSLTLIATANQGSEATYESGFVIDKFPISRPNLTFSTLTVSNMSPEDSSIYLCSARGVQGSQETQYFGPGTRLLVL.

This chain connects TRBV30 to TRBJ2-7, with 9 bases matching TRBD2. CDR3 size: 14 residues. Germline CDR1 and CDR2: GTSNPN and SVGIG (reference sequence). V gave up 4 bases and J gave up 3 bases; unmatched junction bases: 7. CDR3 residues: CAWTDSGRGYEQYF. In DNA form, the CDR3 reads TGTGCCTGGACCGATAGCGGGAGAGGCTACGAGCAGTACTTC. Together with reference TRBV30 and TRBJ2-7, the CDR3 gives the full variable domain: SQTIHQWPATLVQPVGSPLSLECTVEGTSNPNLYWYRQAAGRGLQLLFYSVGIGQISSEVPQNLSASRPQDRQFILSSKKLLLSDSGFYLCAWTDSGRGYEQYFGPGTRLTVT.

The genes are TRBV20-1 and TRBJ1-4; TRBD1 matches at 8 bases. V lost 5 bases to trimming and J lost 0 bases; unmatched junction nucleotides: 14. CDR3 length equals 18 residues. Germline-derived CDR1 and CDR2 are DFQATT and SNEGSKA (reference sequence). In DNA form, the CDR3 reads TGCAGTGCTCGAGGCTTTAACAGGGGGACTGCAACTAATGAAAAACTGTTTTTT. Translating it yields CSARGFNRGTATNEKLFF.

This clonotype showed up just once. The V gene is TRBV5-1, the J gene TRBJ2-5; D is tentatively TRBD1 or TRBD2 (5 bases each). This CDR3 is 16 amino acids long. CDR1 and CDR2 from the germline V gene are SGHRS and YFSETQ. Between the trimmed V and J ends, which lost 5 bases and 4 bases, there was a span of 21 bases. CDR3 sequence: CASSKAPGRIRETQYF. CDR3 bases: TGCGCCAGCAGTAAAGCTCCGGGACGGATACGAGAGACCCAGTACTTC.

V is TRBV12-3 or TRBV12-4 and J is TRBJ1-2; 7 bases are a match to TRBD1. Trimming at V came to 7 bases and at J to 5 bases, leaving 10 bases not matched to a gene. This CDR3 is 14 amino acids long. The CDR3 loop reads CASTQPDRDYGYTF. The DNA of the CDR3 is TGTGCCAGCACCCAACCCGACAGGGATTATGGCTACACCTTC.

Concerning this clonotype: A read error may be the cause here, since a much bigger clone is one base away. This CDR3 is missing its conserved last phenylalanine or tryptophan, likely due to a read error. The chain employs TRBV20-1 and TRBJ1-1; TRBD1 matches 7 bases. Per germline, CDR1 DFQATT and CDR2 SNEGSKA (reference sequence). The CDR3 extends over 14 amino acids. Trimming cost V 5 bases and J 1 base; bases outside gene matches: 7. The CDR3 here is CSASIHRGNTEAFL. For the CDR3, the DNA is TGCAGTGCTTCCATCCACAGGGGGAACACTGAAGCTTTCTTA.

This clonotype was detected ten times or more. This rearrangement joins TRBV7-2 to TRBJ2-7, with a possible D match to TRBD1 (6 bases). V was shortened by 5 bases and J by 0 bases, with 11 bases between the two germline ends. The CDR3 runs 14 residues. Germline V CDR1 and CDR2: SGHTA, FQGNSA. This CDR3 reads CASSVRQDSYEQYF. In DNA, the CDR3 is TGTGCCAGCAGCGTACGACAGGACTCCTACGAGCAGTACTTC.

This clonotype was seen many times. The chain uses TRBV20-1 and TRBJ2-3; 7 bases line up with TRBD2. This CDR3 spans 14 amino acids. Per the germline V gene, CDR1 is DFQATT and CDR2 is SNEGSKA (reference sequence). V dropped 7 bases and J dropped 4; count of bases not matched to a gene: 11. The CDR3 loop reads CSVGAQAGADTQYF. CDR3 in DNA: TGCAGTGTTGGAGCTCAGGCGGGGGCAGATACGCAGTATTTT.

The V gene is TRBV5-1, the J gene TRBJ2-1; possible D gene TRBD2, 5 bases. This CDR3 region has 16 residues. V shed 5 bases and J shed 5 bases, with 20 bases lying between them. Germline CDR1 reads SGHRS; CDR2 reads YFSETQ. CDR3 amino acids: CASRDTSSLWDNEQFF. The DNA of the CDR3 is TGCGCCAGCAGGGATACTAGTTCGCTATGGGACAATGAGCAGTTCTTC. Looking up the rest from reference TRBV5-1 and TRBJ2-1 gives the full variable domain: KAGVTQTPRYLIKTRGQQVTLSCSPISGHRSVSWYQQTPGQGLQFLFEYFSETQRNKGNFPGRFSGRQFSNSRSEMNVSTLELGDSALYLCASRDTSSLWDNEQFFGPGTRLTVL.

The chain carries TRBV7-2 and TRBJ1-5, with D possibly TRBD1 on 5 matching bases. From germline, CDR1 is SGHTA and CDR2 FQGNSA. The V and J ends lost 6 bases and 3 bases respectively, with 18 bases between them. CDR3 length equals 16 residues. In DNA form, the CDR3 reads TGTGCCAGCAGTCCCCAGGGAGGATCGAACAATCAGCCCCAGCATTTT. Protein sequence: CASSPQGGSNNQPQHF.

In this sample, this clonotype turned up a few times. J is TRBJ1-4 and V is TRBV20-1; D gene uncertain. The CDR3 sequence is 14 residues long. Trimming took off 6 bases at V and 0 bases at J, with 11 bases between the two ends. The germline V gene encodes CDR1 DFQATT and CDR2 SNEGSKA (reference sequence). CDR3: CSALKATTNEKLFF. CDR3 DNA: TGCAGTGCCCTCAAGGCTACAACTAATGAAAAACTGTTTTTT.